The 3 T cell receptor beta chains below were found in one sample sequenced in a study of blood T cell repertoires in COVID-19. Only in-frame clones appear in the TCRdb table, and some are missing; sequencing was by immunoSEQ multiplex PCR. Of roughly 110,000 clones in the sample, less than 80% were seen once. Input material: peripheral blood. These receptors came from an older man with COVID-19, enrolled during active disease.

The rearrangement links TRBV7-9 to TRBJ1-1; D may be TRBD1 (6 bases). The CDR3 sequence is 14 residues long. Trimming removed 5 bases at V and 4 bases at J, with 14 bases between. From germline, CDR1 is SEHNR and CDR2 FQNEAQ (reference sequence). CDR3 nucleotides: TGTGCCAGCAGCCTTAGCACAGGGAGCACTGAAGCTTTCTTT. As protein: CASSLSTGSTEAFF. Looking up the rest from reference TRBV7-9 and TRBJ1-1 gives the full variable domain: DTGVSQNPRHKITKRGQNVTFRCDPISEHNRLYWYRQTLGQGPEFLTYFQNEAQLEKSRLLSDRFSAERPKGSFSTLEIQRTEQGDSAMYLCASSLSTGSTEAFFGQGTRLTVV.

This chain connects TRBV25-1 to TRBJ2-1; 8 nucleotides line up with TRBD2. Trimming took 3 bases from V and 3 from J; bases not matched to a gene: 7. Germline CDR1 MGHDK, CDR2 SYGVNS. The CDR3 covers 16 residues. CDR3 residues: CASSELIGRGYNEQFF. The CDR3 DNA reads as TGTGCCAGCAGTGAGTTAATCGGGAGGGGCTACAATGAGCAGTTCTTC.

The chain is built from TRBV13 and TRBJ2-1, with 7 nucleotides matching TRBD2. Germline V CDR1 and CDR2: PRHDT, FYEKMQ (reference sequence). V lost 4 bases to trimming and J lost 10 bases; unmatched junction nucleotides: 16. This CDR3 region has 16 residues. The CDR3 region is CASSSLHLAEGEEQFF. In nucleotides, the CDR3 is TGTGCCAGCAGCTCCCTGCACCTAGCGGAGGGAGAGGAGCAGTTCTTC.